This T cell receptor (beta chain) was documented in a study of blood T cell repertoires in COVID-19. About the research overall: Collection of acute and convalescent COVID-19 samples took place in the United States, Italy and Spain. The cDNA or gDNA used as material had been derived from T cells, B-cell-depleted T cells, or PBMCs.

V gave up 8 bases and J gave up 5 bases, with 6 bases separating them. From germline, CDR1 is MNHEY and CDR2 SVGAGI. CDR3 size: 10 residues. As handled by the study authors: Using reference gene primer amplification, nucleated cell counts were estimated. TCRdb's copy holds only in-frame clones and misses some; the assay was immunoSEQ multiplex PCR. V, J and clone size are taken as reported in that table, and D and trimming were inferred from the DNA itself. The top ten hold about 4.9% of the sample, which has 250,000 to 300,000 clones, approximately 87% seen once. The receptor comes from a man in his sixties who had recovered from COVID-19. Material for sequencing was peripheral blood. The rearrangement uses TRBV6-5 and TRBJ2-5; no clear D gene. Here the CDR3 reads CASFRETQYF. The CDR3 region has the DNA TGTGCCAGCTTCAGGGAGACCCAGTACTTC.